This T cell receptor (beta chain) was sequenced for a study of beta chain features in type 1 diabetes. The CDR3 loop spans 17 amino acids. The germline V gene has CDR1 SGHRS and CDR2 YFSETQ. After removal of 2 bases from V and 3 bases from J, the junction contained 9 bases not matched to a gene. Expressed TCRB transcripts got sequenced, as all isolated RNA was reverse transcribed. Read counts averaged around 3.5 million for samples of naive, central memory and regulatory T cells. The repertoire was sequenced with immunoSEQ multiplex PCR; TCRdb's copy has only in-frame clones and lacks some. The sample records around 70,000 clones, roughly half being singletons. Notes on this clone: Its target is not known.

CD45RO/CCR7/CD25/CD127/CD95/CD27 sorting isolated CD4+ naive, central memory, regulatory and stem cell-like memory cells. General observations from the study: Sampled from patients, naive, central memory and Treg TCRB repertoires appeared more similar than those sampled from healthy donors. Shorter TCRB CDR3s, moderately but significantly so, marked every one of the four CD4+ subsets in Type 1 diabetes patients.

The chain couples TRBV5-1 to TRBJ1-1; 11 positions match TRBD1. The sequence was obtained from a man aged 25-45 years with type 1 diabetes. The sample was central memory CD4+ T cells from blood. The CDR3 coding sequence is TGCGCCAGCAGCTTTCGGACAGGGGGCGCGGGTCACACTGAAGCTTTCTTT. Translation: CASSFRTGGAGHTEAFF.